The clone carrying this T cell receptor (beta chain) has just a few counts. The record originates from a study of identical twins. A single record per CDR3 protein comes from TCRdb applying MiXCR to the 5' RACE reads. The sample lists fewer than 650,000 distinct CDR3 sequences, 9.6% occurring once. The germline gives CDR1 SGHRS, CDR2 YFSETQ. The V end was cut by 3 bases, the J end by 2 bases, with 9 bases between. This CDR3 region has 13 residues. This sample also appeared in a second study, on yellow fever vaccine responses in identical twins.

Sequencing used PBMCs. The clonotype comes from a woman aged 18 to 35 in good health. The chain recombines TRBV5-1 with TRBJ2-7; D gene ambiguous. In nucleotides, the CDR3 is TGCGCCAGCAGCTCCGACGGCCCCTACGAGCAGTACTTC. Protein: CASSSDGPYEQYF.